Listed below are T cell receptor beta chains from one sample, sequenced in a study of shared clonotypes between healthy human individuals. Assay used: immunoSEQ multiplex PCR; TCRdb lists only in-frame clones, some missing. The sample lists about 980,000 clones, 60% to 85% occurring once. The specimen sequenced was memory CD4+ T cells sorted from blood. Receptor source: a man between 18 and 29 years old in good health. Each CDR3 is given with its conserved first and last residue. D genes are given only for firm matches.

>TRBD1|TRBV28|TRBJ1-2
CASRETGGRLGYTF
>TRBD1|TRBV29-1|TRBJ2-3
CSARQGSTDTQYF
>TRBD1|TRBV7-9|TRBJ1-6
CASSPTQGNYSPLHF
>.|TRBV9|TRBJ2-7
CASSPLTASYEQYF
>.|TRBV19|TRBJ1-1
CASSIGGSTEAFF
>.|TRBV5-4|TRBJ2-5
CASSGAIAETQYF
>TRBD2|TRBV7-9|TRBJ2-2
CASSPTSGGALELFF
>.|TRBV19|TRBJ1-4
CASSMFGGYNEKLFF
>.|TRBV9|TRBJ1-1
CASSVAGNTEAFF
>.|TRBV5-3|TRBJ1-1
CARSKDSLNTEAFF
>TRBD2|TRBV10-3|TRBJ2-1
CAISDMGTSGIRNEQFF
>.|TRBV7-6|TRBJ2-7
CASSLDTGSYEQYF
>TRBD1|TRBV2|TRBJ1-6
CASSGFRTGASPLHF
>.|TRBV7-6|TRBJ2-2
CASSLSGPNTGELFF
>.|TRBV11-2|TRBJ2-5
CASSPHAQETQYF
>.|TRBV7-9|TRBJ2-5
CASSLRLGQIGETQYF
>.|TRBV11-2|TRBJ1-6
CASSAWDTYNSPLHF
>.|TRBV6-1|TRBJ2-3
CASSSGTSTDTQYF
>TRBD1|TRBV5-1|TRBJ1-1
CASSLTGDGVTEAFF
>.|TRBV6-1|TRBJ1-6
CASSEGRVYNSPLHF
>.|TRBV4-3|TRBJ2-7
CASSQERLSRYEQYF
>TRBD2|TRBV18|TRBJ2-7
CASSPRLAGGGEQYF
>.|TRBV18|TRBJ2-7
CASSPYQGSYEQYF
>TRBD1|TRBV5-8|TRBJ1-1
CASSLGTGKMNTEAFF
>.|TRBV5-4|TRBJ2-5
CASSSALPQETQYF
>.|TRBV2|TRBJ1-2
CASSERTSGYTF
>TRBD1|TRBV5-1|TRBJ2-6
CASSGQGGANVLTF
>.|TRBV5-1|TRBJ2-3
CASSLAPQRADTQYF
>.|TRBV5-1|TRBJ1-5
CASRSGDNQPQHF
>TRBD1|TRBV7-2|TRBJ1-3
CASSNSGGTGNTIYF
>TRBD1|TRBV5-1|TRBJ1-1
CASSLGQGGTEAFF
>.|TRBV6-5|TRBJ1-2
CASSSLSDGVGGYTF
>TRBD2|TRBV13|TRBJ2-2
CASSFGTSGRTGELFF
>.|TRBV4-1|TRBJ1-5
CASSQEESQPQHF